The 23 T cell receptor beta chains below all came from one sample that was sequenced in a study of CD4 T cells in relation to SARS-CoV-2 and coronaviruses. Data came from immunoSEQ multiplex PCR; TCRdb stores just in-frame clones and leaves some out. The sample gives about 36,000 clones, 65% to 80% of which show up once; roughly 20% is in the top ten. For these TCRs, the target antigens are not known. Sequencing input: memory CD4+ T cells from PBMCs, cultured in vitro. These receptors all stem from an adult with COVID-19.

This clone was picked up a small number of times. The rearrangement joins TRBV6-1 to TRBJ1-2; D remains ambiguous. Deletions cut 0 bases from V and 2 bases from J, with 7 bases between. CDR1 and CDR2 (germline): MNHNS, SASEGT. This CDR3 comprises 14 residues. The CDR3 DNA reads as TGTGCCAGCAGTGAAGCTGAATTCAACTATGGCTACACCTTC. Translating it yields CASSEAEFNYGYTF.

This chain joins TRBV28 and TRBJ1-5; D ambiguous. The germline V and J ends were trimmed by 6 bases and 4 bases, with 7 bases remaining between them. CDR1 and CDR2 (germline): MDHEN, SYDVKM. CDR3 length equals 12 residues. The CDR3 is CASRILNQPQHF. CDR3 DNA sequence: TGTGCCAGCAGAATCCTAAATCAGCCCCAGCATTTT.

The chain has TRBV2 and TRBJ2-5; 11 nucleotides match TRBD2. The V gene end was trimmed by 10 bases and the J gene end by 2 bases; junction bases not matched to a gene: 6. The length of the CDR3 is 14 residues. CDR1 and CDR2 (germline): SNHLY, FYNNEI. The CDR3 loop is CATTRTSGQETQYF. CDR3 bases: TGTGCCACAACCCGGACTAGCGGGCAAGAGACCCAGTACTTC. Filled out from reference TRBV2 and TRBJ2-5, the complete variable domain reads EPEVTQTPSHQVTQMGQEVILRCVPISNHLYFYWYRQILGQKVEFLVSFYNNEISEKSEIFDDQFSVERPDGSNFTLKIRSTKLEDSAMYFCATTRTSGQETQYFGPGTRLLVL.

The gene calls are TRBV7-9 and TRBJ1-1, with a possible D match to TRBD1 (5 bases). CDR1 SEHNR and CDR2 FQNEAQ come from the germline V gene (reference sequence). CDR3 length equals 13 residues. The V gene lost 1 base and the J gene lost 6 bases, with 9 bases spanning the gap. CDR3 bases: TGTGCCAGCAGCTTAGAAGGGGCGGCTGAAGCTTTCTTT. This translates into CASSLEGAAEAFF.

This clone has more than one count but fewer than ten. This rearrangement joins TRBV7-8 to TRBJ1-5, with 9 bases aligning to TRBD1. The V and J ends lost 5 bases and 4 bases, in that order; junction bases with no gene match: 9. The CDR3 length is 16 residues. Germline values: CDR1 SGHVS, CDR2 FQNEAQ. DNA of the CDR3: TGTGCCAGCAGCAGCAACAGGGGGCGTCGGAATCAGCCCCAGCATTTT. This translates into CASSSNRGRRNQPQHF.

V and J are TRBV7-8 and TRBJ2-7; tentatively, D is TRBD1 or TRBD2 (6 bases each). CDR3 size: 17 residues. Trimming removed 5 bases from V and 6 bases from J, with 26 bases in between. CDR1 is SGHVS, CDR2 FQNEAQ, per germline. CDR3 protein: CASSLSALSGASREQYF. As DNA, the CDR3 is TGTGCCAGCAGCCTCTCTGCCCTTTCGGGGGCATCACGCGAGCAGTACTTC.

The chain carries TRBV2 and TRBJ2-3, with 7 bases fitting TRBD1. CDR1 SNHLY and CDR2 FYNNEI come from the germline V gene. After removal of 7 bases from V and 8 bases from J, the junction contained 9 bases not matched to a gene. This CDR3 has 13 amino acids. Here the CDR3 reads CASTTGRGVTQYF. CDR3 nucleotide sequence: TGTGCCAGCACGACAGGGAGAGGGGTTACGCAGTATTTT.

The chain links TRBV21-1 to TRBJ2-5; TRBD2, the table's D call, was not compared with the DNA. TRBV21-1 is a documented pseudogene. This CDR3 contains 12 residues. Here the CDR3 reads CARPSGIETQYF. The CDR3 DNA reads as TGTGCCAGACCGTCGGGGATTGAGACCCAGTACTTC.

The gene calls are TRBV5-4 and TRBJ2-7; D gene uncertain. The CDR3 is 17 residues long. The germline CDR1 and CDR2 sequences are SGHNT and YYREEE (reference sequence). Deletions cut 4 bases from V and 6 bases from J, with 26 bases between. In DNA, the CDR3 is TGTGCCAGCAGCCGAGAGGTAGATAATACCAACCCCCGCGAGCAGTACTTC. This sequence encodes CASSREVDNTNPREQYF.

The chain is built from TRBV28 and TRBJ2-7; 10 positions match TRBD2. Trimming removed 5 bases from V and 2 bases from J; junction bases left unmatched: 6. Germline V gene sequence: CDR1 MDHEN, CDR2 SYDVKM. The length of the CDR3 is 15 residues. CDR3 bases: TGTGCCAGCAGTCCGGGACTAGCGCCAACCTACGAGCAGTACTTC. This translates into CASSPGLAPTYEQYF. Combining the CDR3 with reference TRBV28 and TRBJ2-7 gives the whole variable domain DVKVTQSSRYLVKRTGEKVFLECVQDMDHENMFWYRQDPGLGLRLIYFSYDVKMKEKGDIPEGYSVSREKKERFSLILESASTNQTSMYLCASSPGLAPTYEQYFGPGTRLTVT.

This clone was seen only a few times. The chain has TRBV30 and TRBJ1-2, with D tentatively TRBD1 (5 bases). The CDR3 extends over 10 amino acids. The V gene's germline CDR1 is GTSNPN and CDR2 SVGIG (reference sequence). CDR3 DNA: TGTGCTTCGGACACATATGGCTACACCTTC. Amino acids: CASDTYGYTF.

In its sample, this clone was seen once. V usage is TRBV19 and J usage is TRBJ2-7; tentatively, D is TRBD1 (6 bases). This CDR3 is 14 amino acids long. CDR1 is LNHDA, CDR2 SQIVND, per germline (reference sequence). V was clipped by 5 bases and J by 6 bases, with 17 bases between them. The CDR3 nucleotides are TGTGCCAGTAGTGAACAGGGCGTGGTGGGCGAGCAGTACTTC. Amino acid sequence: CASSEQGVVGEQYF.

This chain links TRBV2 with TRBJ1-5, with 9 nucleotides matching TRBD1. V lost 6 bases to trimming and J lost 6 bases; unmatched junction nucleotides: 6. The CDR3 is 14 amino acids. Looked up from germline, CDR1 is SNHLY and CDR2 is FYNNEI. The CDR3 is CASSGGTGFQPQHF. The CDR3 DNA sequence: TGTGCCAGCAGCGGCGGGACAGGGTTTCAGCCCCAGCATTTT. Full variable domain (remainder filled in from reference TRBV2 and TRBJ1-5): EPEVTQTPSHQVTQMGQEVILRCVPISNHLYFYWYRQILGQKVEFLVSFYNNEISEKSEIFDDQFSVERPDGSNFTLKIRSTKLEDSAMYFCASSGGTGFQPQHFGDGTRLSIL.

The rearrangement links TRBV5-4 to TRBJ2-7; D is undetermined. The CDR3 length is 15 residues. CDR1 is SGHNT and CDR2 is YYREEE in the germline V gene (reference sequence). With 0 bases removed from V and 0 bases from J, the gap between germline ends came to 10 bases. The CDR3 spells CASSLESSFSYEQYF. The DNA for the CDR3 is TGTGCCAGCAGCTTGGAATCCAGCTTCTCCTACGAGCAGTACTTC.

The rearrangement uses TRBV7-3 and TRBJ2-3, with 11 bases aligning to TRBD1. This CDR3 has 13 amino acids. CDR1 and CDR2 (germline): SGHTA, FQGTGA. J gave up 5 bases and V 8 bases, and 3 bases lay outside the gene matches. CDR3 sequence (DNA): TGTGCCAGCGGGACAGGGGGTTTAGATACGCAGTATTTT. This codes for CASGTGGLDTQYF.

The V and J genes are TRBV5-6 and TRBJ1-2; 7 nucleotides align to TRBD1. CDR1 is SGHDT and CDR2 is YYEEEE in the germline V gene. V shed 4 bases and J 7 bases; nucleotides not matched to a gene: 10. The CDR3 is 14 residues long. The CDR3: CASSQGQAVRGYTF. In DNA, the CDR3 is TGTGCCAGCAGCCAAGGACAGGCGGTGCGTGGCTACACCTTC.

The CDR3 sequence: CASSRDHEQYF. DNA of the CDR3: TGTGCCAGCTCACGGGACCACGAGCAGTACTTC. The chain has TRBV6-6 and TRBJ2-7; D assignment may be TRBD1 or TRBD2 (5 bases each). There are 11 residues in the CDR3. The germline gives CDR1 MNHNY, CDR2 SVGAGI (reference sequence). V was clipped by 8 bases and J by 5 bases, with 10 bases between them.

The chain has TRBV6-5 and TRBJ2-7; TRBD2 matches 14 bases. The length of the CDR3 is 15 residues. Germline V lookup: CDR1 MNHEY, CDR2 SVGAGI. Losses at the gene ends were 6 bases for V and 5 bases for J; bases not matched to a gene: 6. CDR3 protein: CASRPPGLAGDEQYF. The CDR3 nucleotides read TGTGCCAGCAGACCACCGGGACTAGCGGGAGACGAGCAGTACTTC.

The chain employs TRBV6-4 and TRBJ2-6, with no clear D. CDR1 and CDR2 from the germline V gene are MRHNA and SNTAGT. The V end was cut by 3 bases, the J end by 0 bases, with 6 bases between. CDR3 size: 15 residues. The CDR3 region has the DNA TGTGCCAGCAGTGATGGGAACTCTGGGGCCAACGTCCTGACTTTC. It specifies CASSDGNSGANVLTF.

This clone has just a few counts. The rearrangement uses TRBV7-9 and TRBJ2-6; D gene uncertain. The CDR3 contains 13 residues. From germline, CDR1 is SEHNR and CDR2 FQNEAQ (reference sequence). In nucleotides, the CDR3 is TGTGCTGGCTTAGGCTCTGGGGCCAACGTCCTGACTTTC. Amino acid sequence: CAGLGSGANVLTF.

This chain joins TRBV6-5 and TRBJ1-4, with 7 bases matching TRBD1. The CDR3 is made up of 13 amino acids. V lost 6 bases to trimming and J lost 8 bases; unmatched junction nucleotides: 6. Germline values: CDR1 MNHEY, CDR2 SVGAGI. The CDR3 nucleotides are TGTGCCAGCAGGGACAGGAAACTAGAAAAACTGTTTTTT. Its protein is CASRDRKLEKLFF.

This clone was counted between two and nine times. DNA of the CDR3: TGTGCCAGCAGTCGGACATTCTATTCTGGAAACACCATATATTTT. Residues: CASSRTFYSGNTIYF. The V call is TRBV6-5, the J call TRBJ1-3; possible D gene TRBD1, 5 bases. CDR1 MNHEY and CDR2 SVGAGI come from the germline V gene. The CDR3 covers 15 residues. V was pared by 5 bases and J by 1 base, with 12 bases between.

This clone was recorded once. CDR3 loop: CASTPDRNTEAFF. CDR3 DNA sequence: TGTGCTTCTACCCCCGACAGGAACACTGAAGCTTTCTTT. V and J are TRBV28 and TRBJ1-1, with D possibly TRBD1 on 5 matching bases. CDR1 and CDR2 (germline): MDHEN, SYDVKM. The CDR3 covers 13 residues.